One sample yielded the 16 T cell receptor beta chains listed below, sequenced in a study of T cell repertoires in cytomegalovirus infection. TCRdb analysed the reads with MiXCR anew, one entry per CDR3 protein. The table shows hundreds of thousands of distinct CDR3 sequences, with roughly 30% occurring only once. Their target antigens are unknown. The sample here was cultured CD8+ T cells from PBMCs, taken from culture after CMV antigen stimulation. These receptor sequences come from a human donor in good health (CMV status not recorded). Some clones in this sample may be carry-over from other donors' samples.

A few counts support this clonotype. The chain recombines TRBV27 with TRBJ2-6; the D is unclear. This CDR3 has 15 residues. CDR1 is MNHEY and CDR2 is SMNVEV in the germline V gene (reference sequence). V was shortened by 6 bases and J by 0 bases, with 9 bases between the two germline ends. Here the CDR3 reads CASSSYPSGANVLTF. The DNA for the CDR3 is TGTGCCAGCAGCTCCTACCCCTCTGGGGCCAACGTCCTGACTTTC. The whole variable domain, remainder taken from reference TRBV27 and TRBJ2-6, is EAQVTQNPRYLITVTGKKLTVTCSQNMNHEYMSWYRQDPGLGLRQIYYSMNVEVTDKGDVPEGYKVSRKEKRNFPLILESPSPNQTSLYFCASSSYPSGANVLTFGAGSRLTVL.

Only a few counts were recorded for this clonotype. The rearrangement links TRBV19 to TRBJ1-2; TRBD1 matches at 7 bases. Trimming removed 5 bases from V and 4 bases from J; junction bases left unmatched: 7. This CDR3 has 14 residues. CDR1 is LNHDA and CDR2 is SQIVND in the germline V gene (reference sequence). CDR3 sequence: CASSAGQESYGYTF. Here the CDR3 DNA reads TGTGCCAGTAGTGCCGGACAGGAATCCTATGGCTACACCTTC.

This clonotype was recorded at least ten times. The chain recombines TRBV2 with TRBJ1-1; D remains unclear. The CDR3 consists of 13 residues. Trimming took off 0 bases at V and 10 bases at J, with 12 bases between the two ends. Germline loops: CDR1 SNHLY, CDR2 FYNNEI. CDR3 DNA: TGTGCCAGCAGTGAAGCGCGGGTTAGAGCAGCTTTCTTT. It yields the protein CASSEARVRAAFF.

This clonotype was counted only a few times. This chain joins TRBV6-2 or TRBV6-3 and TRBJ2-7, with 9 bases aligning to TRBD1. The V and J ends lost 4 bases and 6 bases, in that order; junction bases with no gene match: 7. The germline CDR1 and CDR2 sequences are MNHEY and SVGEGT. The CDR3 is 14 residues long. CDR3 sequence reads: CASSWEDRGIEQYF. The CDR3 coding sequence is TGTGCCAGCAGTTGGGAGGACAGGGGCATCGAGCAGTACTTC.

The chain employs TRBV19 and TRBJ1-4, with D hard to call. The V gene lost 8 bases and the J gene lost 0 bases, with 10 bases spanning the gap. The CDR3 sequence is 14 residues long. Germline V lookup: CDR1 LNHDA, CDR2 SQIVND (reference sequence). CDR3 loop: CASQDPATNEKLFF. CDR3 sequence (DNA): TGTGCCAGTCAAGACCCTGCAACTAATGAAAAACTGTTTTTT.

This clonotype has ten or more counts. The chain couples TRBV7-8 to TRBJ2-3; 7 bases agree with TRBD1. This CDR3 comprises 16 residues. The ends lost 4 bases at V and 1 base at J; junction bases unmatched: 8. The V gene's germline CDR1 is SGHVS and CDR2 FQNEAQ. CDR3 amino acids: CASSSKTGIGTDTQYF. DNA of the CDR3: TGTGCCAGCAGCTCGAAGACAGGGATCGGCACAGATACGCAGTATTTT.

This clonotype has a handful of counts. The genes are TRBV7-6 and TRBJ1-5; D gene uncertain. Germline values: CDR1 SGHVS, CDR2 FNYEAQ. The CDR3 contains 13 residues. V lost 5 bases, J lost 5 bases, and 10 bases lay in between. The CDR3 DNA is TGTGCCAGCAGCCTACTCCCATATCAGCCCCAGCATTTT. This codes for CASSLLPYQPQHF.

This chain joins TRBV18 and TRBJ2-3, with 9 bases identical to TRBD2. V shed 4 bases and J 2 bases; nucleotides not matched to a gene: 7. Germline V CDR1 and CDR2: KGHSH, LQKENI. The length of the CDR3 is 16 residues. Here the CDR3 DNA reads TGTGCCAGCTCACTCCATAGCGGGAGTAACACAGATACGCAGTATTTT. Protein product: CASSLHSGSNTDTQYF.

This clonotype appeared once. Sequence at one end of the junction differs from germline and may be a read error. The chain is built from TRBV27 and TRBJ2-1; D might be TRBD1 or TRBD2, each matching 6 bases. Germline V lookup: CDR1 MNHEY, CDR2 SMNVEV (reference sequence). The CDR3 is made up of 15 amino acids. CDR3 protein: CANSLSGATYNEQFF. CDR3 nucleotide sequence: TGTGCCAACAGTTTATCGGGGGCTACCTACAATGAGCAGTTCTTC.

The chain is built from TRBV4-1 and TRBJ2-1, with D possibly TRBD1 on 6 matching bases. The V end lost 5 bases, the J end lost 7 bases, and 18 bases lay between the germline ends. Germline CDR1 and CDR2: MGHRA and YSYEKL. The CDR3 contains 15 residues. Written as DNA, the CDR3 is TGCGCCAGCAGCGTATCGGTCACCAGGGGAAATGAGCAGTTCTTC. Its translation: CASSVSVTRGNEQFF.

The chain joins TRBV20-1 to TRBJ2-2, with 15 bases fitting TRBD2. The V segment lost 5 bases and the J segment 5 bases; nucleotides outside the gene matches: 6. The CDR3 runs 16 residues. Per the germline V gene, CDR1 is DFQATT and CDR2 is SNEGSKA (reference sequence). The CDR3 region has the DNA TGCAGTGCTCGTGGACTAGCGGGGGGGCCGACCGGGGAGCTGTTTTTT. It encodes CSARGLAGGPTGELFF.

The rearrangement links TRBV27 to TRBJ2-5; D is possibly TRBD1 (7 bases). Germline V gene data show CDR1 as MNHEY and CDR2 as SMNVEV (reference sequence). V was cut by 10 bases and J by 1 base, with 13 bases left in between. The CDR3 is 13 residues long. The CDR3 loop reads CATSGDSQETQYF. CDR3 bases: TGTGCCACTTCGGGGGACAGCCAAGAGACCCAGTACTTC.

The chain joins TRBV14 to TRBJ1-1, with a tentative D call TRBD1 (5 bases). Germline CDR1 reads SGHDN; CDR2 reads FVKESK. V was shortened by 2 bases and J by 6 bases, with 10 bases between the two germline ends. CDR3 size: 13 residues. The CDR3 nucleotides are TGTGCCAGCAGCCAATCAGGGAGATCTGAAGCTTTCTTT. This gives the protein CASSQSGRSEAFF.

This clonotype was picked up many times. CDR3 in amino acids: CASSGHFTDTQYF. CDR3 DNA: TGTGCCAGCAGTGGTCATTTTACAGATACGCAGTATTTT. The rearrangement uses TRBV7-9 and TRBJ2-3; no clear D gene. Trimming cost V 6 bases and J 3 bases, with 10 bases left between them. This CDR3 spans 13 amino acids. Germline V gene lookup returns CDR1 SEHNR and CDR2 FQNEAQ (reference sequence).

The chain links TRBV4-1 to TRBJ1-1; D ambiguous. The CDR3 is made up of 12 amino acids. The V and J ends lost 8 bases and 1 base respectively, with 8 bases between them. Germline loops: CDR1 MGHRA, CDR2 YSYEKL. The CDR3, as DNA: TGCGCCAGCGAAGCTGCGAACACTGAAGCTTTCTTT. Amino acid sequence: CASEAANTEAFF.

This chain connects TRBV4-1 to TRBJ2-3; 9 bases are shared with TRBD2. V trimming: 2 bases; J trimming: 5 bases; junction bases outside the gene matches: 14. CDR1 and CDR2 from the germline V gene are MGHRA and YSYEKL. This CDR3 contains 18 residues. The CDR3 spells CASSQSVKASGAGDTQYF. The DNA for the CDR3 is TGCGCCAGCAGCCAAAGTGTGAAGGCTAGCGGGGCGGGAGATACGCAGTATTTT.